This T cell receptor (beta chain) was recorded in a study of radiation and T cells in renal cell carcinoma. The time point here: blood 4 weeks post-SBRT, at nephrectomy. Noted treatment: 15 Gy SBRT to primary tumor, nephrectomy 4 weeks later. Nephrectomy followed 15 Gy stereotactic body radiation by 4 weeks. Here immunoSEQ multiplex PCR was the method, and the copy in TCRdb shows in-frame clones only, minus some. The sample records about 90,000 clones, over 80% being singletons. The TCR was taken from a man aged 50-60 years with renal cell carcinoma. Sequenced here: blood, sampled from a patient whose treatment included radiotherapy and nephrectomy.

The CDR3 nucleotides read TGTGCCAGAAGCTCTTCCAACCGGGACAGGGGACTCGAGCAGTACTTC. It codes for CARSSSNRDRGLEQYF. The chain combines TRBV5-3 with TRBJ2-7; 10 bases match TRBD1. TRBV5-3 is designated an ORF whose function remains uncertain. The CDR3 is made up of 16 amino acids. V gave up 3 bases and J gave up 6 bases; unmatched junction bases: 12.